A single TCR beta chain is shown here with its context. The data originate from a study of shared clonotypes between healthy human individuals. Trimming took off 1 base at V and 1 base at J, with 10 bases between the two ends. The V gene's germline CDR1 is MNHEY and CDR2 SVGAGI. This CDR3 has 15 residues. The data were produced by immunoSEQ multiplex PCR, yet TCRdb's version contains in-frame clones alone and is incomplete. The table includes fewer than 2.5 million clones, 80% to 95% detected once. The specimen was naive CD4+ T cells from PBMCs. The subset: CD45RA+ positively selected. The rearrangement joins TRBV6-5 to TRBJ1-1; D call uncertain. This clonotype originated in a young man in good health. Some clones in this sample may be carry-over from other donors' samples. DNA for the CDR3: TGTGCCAGCAGTTACTTGATCGGTGCGAACACTGAAGCTTTCTTT. Protein: CASSYLIGANTEAFF.